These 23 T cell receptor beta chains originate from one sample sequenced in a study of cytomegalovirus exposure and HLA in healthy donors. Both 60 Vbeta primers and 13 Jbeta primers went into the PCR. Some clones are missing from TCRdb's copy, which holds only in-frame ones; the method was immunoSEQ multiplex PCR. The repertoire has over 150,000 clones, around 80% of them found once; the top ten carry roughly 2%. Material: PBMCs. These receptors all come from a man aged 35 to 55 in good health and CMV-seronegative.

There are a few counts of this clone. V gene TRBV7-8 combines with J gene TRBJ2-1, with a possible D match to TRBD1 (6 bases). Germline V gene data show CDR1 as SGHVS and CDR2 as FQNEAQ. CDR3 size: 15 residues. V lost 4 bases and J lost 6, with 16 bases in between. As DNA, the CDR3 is TGTGCCAGCAGCTCATTGACAGGCCGACGCAATGAGCAGTTCTTC. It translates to CASSSLTGRRNEQFF.

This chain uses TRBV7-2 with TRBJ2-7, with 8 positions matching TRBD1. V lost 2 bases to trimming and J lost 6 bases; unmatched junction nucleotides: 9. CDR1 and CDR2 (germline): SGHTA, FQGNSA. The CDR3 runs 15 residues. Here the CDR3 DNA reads TGTGCCAGCAGCTTACAGGCAGGGGGCGCCCGCGAGCAGTACTTC. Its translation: CASSLQAGGAREQYF.

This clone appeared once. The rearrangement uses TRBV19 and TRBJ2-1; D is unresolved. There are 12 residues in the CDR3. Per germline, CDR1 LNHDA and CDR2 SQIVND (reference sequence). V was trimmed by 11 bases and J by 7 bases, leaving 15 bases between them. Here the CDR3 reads CAAPPWANEQFF. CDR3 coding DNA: TGTGCCGCCCCCCCGTGGGCGAATGAGCAGTTCTTC. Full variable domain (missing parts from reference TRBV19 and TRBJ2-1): DGGITQSPKYLFRKEGQNVTLSCEQNLNHDAMYWYRQDPGQGLRLIYYSQIVNDFQKGDIAEGYSVSREKKESFPLTVTSAQKNPTAFYLCAAPPWANEQFFGPGTRLTVL.

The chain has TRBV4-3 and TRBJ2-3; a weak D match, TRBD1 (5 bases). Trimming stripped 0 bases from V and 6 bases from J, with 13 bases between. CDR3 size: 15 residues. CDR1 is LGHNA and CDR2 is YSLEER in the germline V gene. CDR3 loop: CASSQEQRGLDTQYF. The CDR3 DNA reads TGCGCCAGCAGCCAAGAACAAAGGGGCTTGGATACGCAGTATTTT.

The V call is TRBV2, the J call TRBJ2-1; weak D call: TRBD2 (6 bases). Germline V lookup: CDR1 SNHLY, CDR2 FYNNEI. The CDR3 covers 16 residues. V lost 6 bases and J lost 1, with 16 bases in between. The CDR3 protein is CASSPNSGGSYNEQFF. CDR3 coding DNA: TGTGCCAGCAGCCCCAATAGCGGAGGGTCCTACAATGAGCAGTTCTTC.

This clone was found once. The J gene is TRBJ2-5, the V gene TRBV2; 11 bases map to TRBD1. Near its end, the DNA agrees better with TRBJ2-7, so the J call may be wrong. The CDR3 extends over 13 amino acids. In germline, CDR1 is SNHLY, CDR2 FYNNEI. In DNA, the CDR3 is TGTGCCAGCTCGGACAGGGGGCTTTACGAGCAGTACTTC. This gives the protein CASSDRGLYEQYF.

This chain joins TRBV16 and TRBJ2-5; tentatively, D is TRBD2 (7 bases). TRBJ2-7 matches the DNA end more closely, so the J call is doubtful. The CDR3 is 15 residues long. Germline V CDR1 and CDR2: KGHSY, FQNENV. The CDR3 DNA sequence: TGTGCCAGCAGCAAGGGGGGGCTCAGAAGGAACGAGCAGTACTTC. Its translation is CASSKGGLRRNEQYF.

CDR3 in DNA: TGTGCCAGCAGTGGCCGGGACAGTACCTACGAGCAGTACTTC. It is translated as CASSGRDSTYEQYF. The genes are TRBV25-1 and TRBJ2-7, with 7 bases fitting TRBD1. This CDR3 contains 14 residues. Trimming removed 4 bases from V and 2 bases from J; junction bases left unmatched: 5. Germline assignment: CDR1 MGHDK and CDR2 SYGVNS.

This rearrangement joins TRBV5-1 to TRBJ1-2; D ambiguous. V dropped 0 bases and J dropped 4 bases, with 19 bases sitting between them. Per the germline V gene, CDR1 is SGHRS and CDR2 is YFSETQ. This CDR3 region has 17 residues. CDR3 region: CASSLVQRNLRLYGYTF. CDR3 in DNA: TGCGCCAGCAGCTTGGTCCAGCGGAACCTACGTCTCTATGGCTACACCTTC.

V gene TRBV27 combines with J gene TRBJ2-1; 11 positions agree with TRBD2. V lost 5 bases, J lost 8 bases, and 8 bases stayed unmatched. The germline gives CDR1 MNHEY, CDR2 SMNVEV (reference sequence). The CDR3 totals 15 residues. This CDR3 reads CASSALAGGPHEQFF. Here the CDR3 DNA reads TGTGCCAGCAGTGCTTTAGCGGGAGGGCCTCATGAGCAGTTCTTC.

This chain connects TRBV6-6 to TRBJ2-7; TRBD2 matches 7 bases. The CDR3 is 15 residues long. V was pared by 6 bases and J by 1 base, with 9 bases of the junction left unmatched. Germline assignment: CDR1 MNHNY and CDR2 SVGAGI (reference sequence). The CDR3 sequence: CASRPILGGSYEQYF. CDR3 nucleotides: TGTGCCAGCAGACCTATACTGGGAGGGTCCTACGAGCAGTACTTC.

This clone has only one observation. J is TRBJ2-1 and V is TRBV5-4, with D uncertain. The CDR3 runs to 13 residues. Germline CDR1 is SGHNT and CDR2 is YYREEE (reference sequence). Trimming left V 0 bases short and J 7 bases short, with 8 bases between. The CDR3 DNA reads TGTGCCAGCAGCTTGGAACTCCAAAATGAGCAGTTCTTC. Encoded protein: CASSLELQNEQFF.

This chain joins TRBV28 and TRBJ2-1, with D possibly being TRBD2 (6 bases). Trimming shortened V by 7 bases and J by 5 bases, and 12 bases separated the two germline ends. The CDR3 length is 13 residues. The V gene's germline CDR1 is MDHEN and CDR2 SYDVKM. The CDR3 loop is CASTLDYNNEQFF. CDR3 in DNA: TGTGCCAGCACCTTGGACTACAACAATGAGCAGTTCTTC.

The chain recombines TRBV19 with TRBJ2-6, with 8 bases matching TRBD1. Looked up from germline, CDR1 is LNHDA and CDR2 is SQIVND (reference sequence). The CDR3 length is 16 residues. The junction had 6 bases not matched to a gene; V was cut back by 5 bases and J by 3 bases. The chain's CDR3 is CASSPTGGYGANVLTF. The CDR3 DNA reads TGTGCCAGTAGTCCAACAGGGGGGTATGGGGCCAACGTCCTGACTTTC. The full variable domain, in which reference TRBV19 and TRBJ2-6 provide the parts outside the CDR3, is DGGITQSPKYLFRKEGQNVTLSCEQNLNHDAMYWYRQDPGQGLRLIYYSQIVNDFQKGDIAEGYSVSREKKESFPLTVTSAQKNPTAFYLCASSPTGGYGANVLTFGAGSRLTVL.

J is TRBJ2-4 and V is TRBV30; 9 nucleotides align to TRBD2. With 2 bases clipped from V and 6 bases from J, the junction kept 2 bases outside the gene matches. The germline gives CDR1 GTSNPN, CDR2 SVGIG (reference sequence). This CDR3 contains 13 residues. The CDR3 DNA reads TGTGCCTGGAGTCGACTAGCGGCAAACATTCAGTACTTC. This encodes CAWSRLAANIQYF.

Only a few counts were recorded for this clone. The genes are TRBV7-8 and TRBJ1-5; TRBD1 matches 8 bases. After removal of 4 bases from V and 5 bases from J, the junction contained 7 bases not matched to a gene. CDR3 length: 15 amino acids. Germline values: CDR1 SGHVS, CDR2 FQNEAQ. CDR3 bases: TGTGCCAGCAGCTCCACGACAGGGGATCATCAGCCCCAGCATTTT. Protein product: CASSSTTGDHQPQHF. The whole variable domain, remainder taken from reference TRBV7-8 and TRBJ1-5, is GAGVSQSPRYKVAKRGQDVALRCDPISGHVSLFWYQQALGQGPEFLTYFQNEAQLDKSGLPSDRFFAERPEGSVSTLKIQRTQQEDSAVYLCASSSTTGDHQPQHFGDGTRLSIL.

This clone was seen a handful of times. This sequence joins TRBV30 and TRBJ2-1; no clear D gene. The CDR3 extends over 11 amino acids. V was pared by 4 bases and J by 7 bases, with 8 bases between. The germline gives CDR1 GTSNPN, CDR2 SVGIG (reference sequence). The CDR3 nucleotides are TGTGCCTGGACTGGGCTAAATGAGCAGTTCTTC. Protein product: CAWTGLNEQFF.

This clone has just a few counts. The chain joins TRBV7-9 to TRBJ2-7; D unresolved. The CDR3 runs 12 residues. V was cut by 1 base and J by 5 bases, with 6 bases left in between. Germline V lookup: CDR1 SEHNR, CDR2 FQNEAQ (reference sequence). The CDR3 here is CASSLERNEQYF. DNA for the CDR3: TGTGCCAGCAGCTTAGAGAGGAACGAGCAGTACTTC. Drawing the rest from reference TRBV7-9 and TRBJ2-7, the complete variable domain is DTGVSQNPRHKITKRGQNVTFRCDPISEHNRLYWYRQTLGQGPEFLTYFQNEAQLEKSRLLSDRFSAERPKGSFSTLEIQRTEQGDSAMYLCASSLERNEQYFGPGTRLTVT.

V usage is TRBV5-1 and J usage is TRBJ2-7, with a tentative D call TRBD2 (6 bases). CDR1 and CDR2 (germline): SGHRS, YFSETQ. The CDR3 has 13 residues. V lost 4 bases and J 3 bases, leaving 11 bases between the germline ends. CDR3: CASSPTGGYEQYF. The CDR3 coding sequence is TGCGCCAGCAGCCCTACCGGGGGCTACGAGCAGTACTTC.

As DNA, the CDR3 is TGTGCCAGCAGTGTGTTACACCTCTCTGGAAACACCATATATTTT. This codes for CASSVLHLSGNTIYF. The gene calls are TRBV6-1 and TRBJ1-3, with unresolved D. The germline V gene encodes CDR1 MNHNS and CDR2 SASEGT. This CDR3 contains 15 residues. V was shortened by 4 bases and J by 0 bases, with 10 bases between the two germline ends.

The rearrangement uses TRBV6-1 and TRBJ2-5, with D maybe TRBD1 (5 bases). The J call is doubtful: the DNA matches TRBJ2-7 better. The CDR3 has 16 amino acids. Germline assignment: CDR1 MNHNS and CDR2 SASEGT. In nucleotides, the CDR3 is TGTGCCAGCAGTGAGCAGGCGAGCACAGCAGGGTACGAGCAGTACTTC. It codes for CASSEQASTAGYEQYF.

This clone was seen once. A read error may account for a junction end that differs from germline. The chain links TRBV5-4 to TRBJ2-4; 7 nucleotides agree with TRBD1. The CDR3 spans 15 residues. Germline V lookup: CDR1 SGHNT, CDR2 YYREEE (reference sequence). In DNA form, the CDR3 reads TGTGCCAGCAGCTTAAACAGGGGTGCCAAAAACAGTCAGTACTTC. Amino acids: CASSLNRGAKNSQYF. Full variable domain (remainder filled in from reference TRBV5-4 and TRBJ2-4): ETGVTQSPTHLIKTRGQQVTLRCSSQSGHNTVSWYQQALGQGPQFIFQYYREEENGRGNFPPRFSGLQFPNYSSELNVNALELDDSALYLCASSLNRGAKNSQYFGAGTRLSVL.

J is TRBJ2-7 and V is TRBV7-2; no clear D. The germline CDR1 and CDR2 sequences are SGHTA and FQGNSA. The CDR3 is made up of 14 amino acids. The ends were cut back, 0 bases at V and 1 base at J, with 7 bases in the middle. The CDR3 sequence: CASSLARLSYEQYF. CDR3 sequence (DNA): TGTGCCAGCAGCTTAGCACGACTTTCCTACGAGCAGTACTTC.